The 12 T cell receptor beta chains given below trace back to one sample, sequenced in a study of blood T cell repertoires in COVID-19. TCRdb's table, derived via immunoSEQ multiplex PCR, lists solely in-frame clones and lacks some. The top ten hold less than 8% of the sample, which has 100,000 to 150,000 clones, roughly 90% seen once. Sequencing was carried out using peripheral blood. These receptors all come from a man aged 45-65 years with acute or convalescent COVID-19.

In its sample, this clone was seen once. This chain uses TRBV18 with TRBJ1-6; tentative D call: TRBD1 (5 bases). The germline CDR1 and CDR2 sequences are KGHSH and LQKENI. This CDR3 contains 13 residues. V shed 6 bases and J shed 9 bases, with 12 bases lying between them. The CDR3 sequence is CASSAATGSPLHF. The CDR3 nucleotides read TGTGCCAGCTCGGCTGCTACAGGTTCACCCCTCCACTTT.

The CDR3 DNA reads as TGTGCCAGCAGTGAAGGGAGACTAAGAGAGACCCAGTACTTC. Protein: CASSEGRLRETQYF. The chain employs TRBV2 and TRBJ2-5; D perhaps matches TRBD2 (5 bases). The CDR3 extends over 14 amino acids. V was clipped by 1 base and J by 4 bases, with 10 bases between them. From germline, CDR1 is SNHLY and CDR2 FYNNEI.

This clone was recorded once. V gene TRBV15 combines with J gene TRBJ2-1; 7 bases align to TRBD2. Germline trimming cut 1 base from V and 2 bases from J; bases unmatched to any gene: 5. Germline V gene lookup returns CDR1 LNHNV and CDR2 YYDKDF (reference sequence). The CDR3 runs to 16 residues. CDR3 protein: CATSRAGGRAYNEQFF. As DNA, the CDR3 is TGTGCCACCAGCAGAGCAGGCGGGAGAGCCTACAATGAGCAGTTCTTC.

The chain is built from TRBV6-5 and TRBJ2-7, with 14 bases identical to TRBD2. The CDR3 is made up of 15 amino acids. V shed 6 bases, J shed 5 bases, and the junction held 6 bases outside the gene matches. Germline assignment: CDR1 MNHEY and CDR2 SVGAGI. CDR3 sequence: CASSHRLAGGDEQYF. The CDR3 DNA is TGTGCCAGCAGCCATCGACTAGCGGGAGGGGACGAGCAGTACTTC.

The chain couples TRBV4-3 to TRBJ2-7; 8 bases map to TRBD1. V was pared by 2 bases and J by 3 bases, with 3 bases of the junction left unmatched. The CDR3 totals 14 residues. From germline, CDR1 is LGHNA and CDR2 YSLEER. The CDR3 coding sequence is TGCGCCAGCAGCCAAAATACAGGGGGCTACGAGCAGTACTTC. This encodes CASSQNTGGYEQYF.

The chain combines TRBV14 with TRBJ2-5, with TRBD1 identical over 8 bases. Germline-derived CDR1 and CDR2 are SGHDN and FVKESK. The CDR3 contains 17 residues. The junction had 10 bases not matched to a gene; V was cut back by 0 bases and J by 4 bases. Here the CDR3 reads CASSQDRQGARRETQYF. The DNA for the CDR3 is TGTGCCAGCAGCCAAGATCGCCAGGGGGCAAGAAGAGAGACCCAGTACTTC.

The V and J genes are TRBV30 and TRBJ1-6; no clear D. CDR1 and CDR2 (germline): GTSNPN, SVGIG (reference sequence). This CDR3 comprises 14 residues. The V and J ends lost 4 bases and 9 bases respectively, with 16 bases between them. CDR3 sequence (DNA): TGTGCCTGGACTGGGCAGGCCTCTGGTTCACCCCTCCACTTT. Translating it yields CAWTGQASGSPLHF.

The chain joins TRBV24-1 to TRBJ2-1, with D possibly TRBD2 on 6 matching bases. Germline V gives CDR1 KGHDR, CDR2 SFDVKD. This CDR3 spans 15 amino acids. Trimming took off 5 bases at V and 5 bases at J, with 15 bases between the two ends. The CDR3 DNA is TGTGCCACCAGTGCTAGGACTAAGAACAACAATGAGCAGTTCTTC. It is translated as CATSARTKNNNEQFF.

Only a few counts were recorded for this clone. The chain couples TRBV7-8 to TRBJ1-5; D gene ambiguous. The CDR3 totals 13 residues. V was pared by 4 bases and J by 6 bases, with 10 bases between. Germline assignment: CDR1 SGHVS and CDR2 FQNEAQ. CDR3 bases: TGTGCCAGCAGCTCTCCCTCGGGTCAGCCCCAGCATTTT. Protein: CASSSPSGQPQHF. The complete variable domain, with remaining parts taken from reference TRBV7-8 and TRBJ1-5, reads GAGVSQSPRYKVAKRGQDVALRCDPISGHVSLFWYQQALGQGPEFLTYFQNEAQLDKSGLPSDRFFAERPEGSVSTLKIQRTQQEDSAVYLCASSSPSGQPQHFGDGTRLSIL.

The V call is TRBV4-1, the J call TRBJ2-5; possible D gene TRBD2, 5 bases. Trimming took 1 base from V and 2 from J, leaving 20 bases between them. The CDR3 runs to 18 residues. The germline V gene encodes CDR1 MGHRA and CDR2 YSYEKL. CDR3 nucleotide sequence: TGCGCCAGCAGCCAAGGCCCAGCCTTAGGCGGCGGGCAAGAGACCCAGTACTTC. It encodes CASSQGPALGGGQETQYF.

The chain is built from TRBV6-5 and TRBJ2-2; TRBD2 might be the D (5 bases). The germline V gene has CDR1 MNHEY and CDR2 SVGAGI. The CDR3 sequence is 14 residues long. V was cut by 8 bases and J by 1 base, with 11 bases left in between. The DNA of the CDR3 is TGTGCCAGCCTTGGGAGTCAGAACACCGGGGAGCTGTTTTTT. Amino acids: CASLGSQNTGELFF.

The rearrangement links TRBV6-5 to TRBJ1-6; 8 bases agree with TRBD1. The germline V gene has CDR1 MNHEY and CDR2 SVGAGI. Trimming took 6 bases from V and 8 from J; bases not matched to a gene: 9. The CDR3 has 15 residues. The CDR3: CASSSPTGDHSPLHF. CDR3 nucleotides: TGTGCCAGCAGCTCACCGACAGGGGATCATTCACCCCTCCACTTT.